This entry is about one T cell receptor (beta chain). The sample originates from a study of blood T cell repertoires in COVID-19. Background on the study: The United States, Italy and Spain provided the acute and convalescent COVID-19 samples. PBMCs, B-cell-depleted T cells, or T cells provided the cDNA or gDNA that made up the material.

The length of the CDR3 is 13 residues. The V segment lost 10 bases and the J segment 12 bases; nucleotides outside the gene matches: 15. CDR1 and CDR2 (germline): SNHLY, FYNNEI. In the study's own analysis: By means of reference gene primer amplification, nucleated cell counts were estimated. Generated by immunoSEQ multiplex PCR, the TCRdb table keeps only in-frame clones and is missing some. The V and J calls and clone size are taken from that table; D and trimming were inferred from the DNA. The data show approximately 250,000 clones, around four fifths seen once. The receptor comes from a middle-aged man who had recovered from COVID-19. The chain has TRBV2 and TRBJ2-1, with 7 bases fitting TRBD2. What was sequenced was PBMCs or T cells enriched from blood (not recorded which). This CDR3 reads CATSGLRTVSQFF. As DNA, the CDR3 is TGTGCCACCTCGGGACTACGGACCGTCTCGCAGTTCTTC.